A single TCR beta chain is shown here with its context. At one of its ends the junction is not consistent with the germline gene, which may arise from a read error. This specimen belongs to a study of blood T cell repertoires in COVID-19. For the study at large: The analysed material was cDNA or gDNA that came from T cells, B-cell-depleted T cells, or PBMCs.

The CDR3 contains 16 residues. CDR1 MGHRA and CDR2 YSYEKL come from the germline V gene. Generated by immunoSEQ multiplex PCR, the TCRdb table keeps only in-frame clones and is missing some. Found here are roughly 38,000 clones, about three quarters of them singletons; the top ten hold 8.5%. The rearrangement links TRBV4-1 to TRBJ1-1, with D unresolved. This TCR was sampled from a man in his 70s with active or convalescent COVID-19. Sequenced input: peripheral blood. CDR3 in amino acids: CASSKELRVLNTEAFF. The CDR3 nucleotides read TGCGCCAGCAGCAAAGAATTGAGGGTCCTGAACACTGAAGCTTTCTTT.